In its sample, the clone carrying this T cell receptor (beta chain) was seen a few times. Its antigen remains unidentified. The sample originates from a study of post-analysis software for immune sequencing data. In the study overall: Relapsing-remitting, secondary progressive and progressive-relapsing forms made up the multiple sclerosis disease courses. Regarding the study as a whole: Four to six TRBV segments (TRBV5-6, TRBV5-1 and TRBV20-1 among them) occurred more frequently in patients than in controls. By F measure, samples from a shared preparation batch strongly co-clustered.

The authors incorporated unique molecular identifiers into the TCR beta cDNA libraries. T cells numbering about 1 to 11 million yielded 450,000 to 600,000 cDNA molecules. Via MiXCR, TCRdb re-called the PCR reads, giving one row per CDR3 protein. The data contain hundreds of thousands of distinct CDR3 sequences, more than 50% of them singletons. Germline V gene sequence: CDR1 MNHEY, CDR2 SVGEGT. CDR3 size: 16 residues. V trimming: 6 bases; J trimming: 8 bases; junction bases outside the gene matches: 13. The gene calls are TRBV6-2 or TRBV6-3 and TRBJ2-1; TRBD2 matches at 10 bases. Sequenced: blood. This TCR was recovered from a girl aged 2-10 years with multiple sclerosis. The DNA of the CDR3 is TGTGCCAGCAGCAGACTCTCTAGCGGGGGAAAAGATGAGCAGTTCTTC. Its protein product is CASSRLSSGGKDEQFF.